These 25 T cell receptor beta chains originate from one sample sequenced in a study of cytomegalovirus exposure and HLA in healthy donors. Primers: 60 Vbeta forward and 13 Jbeta reverse. Assay used: immunoSEQ multiplex PCR; TCRdb lists only in-frame clones, some missing. This sample's table has approximately 190,000 clones. The sequenced sample consisted of PBMCs. These receptors were taken from a boy aged 5-17 years in good health and CMV-seronegative.

This chain connects TRBV5-6 to TRBJ1-4, with unresolved D. CDR1 and CDR2 (germline): SGHDT, YYEEEE. CDR3 length equals 13 residues. V lost 6 bases, J lost 7 bases, and 13 bases lay in between. The CDR3 sequence is CASNLGRGEKLFF. The CDR3 nucleotides are TGTGCCAGCAACCTTGGACGGGGTGAAAAACTGTTTTTT.

This sequence joins TRBV6-5 and TRBJ1-2; 10 bases fit TRBD1. V lost 2 bases to trimming and J lost 3 bases; unmatched junction nucleotides: 3. The CDR3 length is 15 residues. The germline V gene encodes CDR1 MNHEY and CDR2 SVGAGI. The CDR3 reads CASSYRDRGYYGYTF. The CDR3 DNA reads as TGTGCCAGCAGTTACAGGGACAGGGGATACTATGGCTACACCTTC.

The chain combines TRBV7-9 with TRBJ2-1; 9 bases line up with TRBD1. Trimming cost V 7 bases and J 6 bases; bases outside gene matches: 7. CDR3 length equals 14 residues. Germline-derived CDR1 and CDR2 are SEHNR and FQNEAQ (reference sequence). The CDR3 DNA sequence: TGTGCCAGCACTCGGGACAGGGCGATCAATGAGCAGTTCTTC. It encodes CASTRDRAINEQFF. The full variable domain, in which reference TRBV7-9 and TRBJ2-1 provide the parts outside the CDR3, is DTGVSQNPRHKITKRGQNVTFRCDPISEHNRLYWYRQTLGQGPEFLTYFQNEAQLEKSRLLSDRFSAERPKGSFSTLEIQRTEQGDSAMYLCASTRDRAINEQFFGPGTRLTVL.

Comments on this clone: The junction differs from germline at one of its ends, possibly a read error. The rearrangement uses TRBV7-8 and TRBJ1-1; 10 nucleotides match TRBD1. In germline, CDR1 is SGHVS, CDR2 FQNEAQ. The CDR3 sequence is 14 residues long. The CDR3 nucleotides are TGTGCCAGCAGCCTGACAGGGGGCAACAGTGAAGCTTTCTTT. The encoded protein is CASSLTGGNSEAFF. Complete variable domain (other parts from reference TRBV7-8 and TRBJ1-1): GAGVSQSPRYKVAKRGQDVALRCDPISGHVSLFWYQQALGQGPEFLTYFQNEAQLDKSGLPSDRFFAERPEGSVSTLKIQRTQQEDSAVYLCASSLTGGNSEAFFGQGTRLTVV.

The chain employs TRBV19 and TRBJ1-1; D call uncertain. The CDR3 consists of 13 residues. Germline V gene data show CDR1 as LNHDA and CDR2 as SQIVND (reference sequence). Trimming removed 4 bases from V and 1 base from J, with 7 bases in between. The CDR3 DNA sequence: TGTGCCAGTAGTACAGTCACGAACACTGAAGCTTTCTTT. This translates into CASSTVTNTEAFF.

V usage is TRBV9 and J usage is TRBJ2-1; no clear D. Germline V lookup: CDR1 SGDLS, CDR2 YYNGEE. V lost 0 bases, J lost 6 bases, and 10 bases lay in between. CDR3 length equals 14 residues. The CDR3 DNA sequence: TGTGCCAGCAGCGTAGGCCAGAATTCCAATGAGCAGTTCTTC. Translating gives CASSVGQNSNEQFF.

The CDR3 sequence: CASSSWDRSYGYTF. In DNA form, the CDR3 reads TGTGCCAGCAGTTCATGGGACAGATCTTATGGCTACACCTTC. This rearrangement joins TRBV27 to TRBJ1-2; 7 nucleotides agree with TRBD1. The CDR3 totals 14 residues. V lost 4 bases, J lost 5 bases, and 7 bases stayed unmatched. Germline assignment: CDR1 MNHEY and CDR2 SMNVEV (reference sequence).

The J gene is TRBJ2-7, the V gene TRBV5-4; TRBD2 aligns across 11 bases. The germline V gene has CDR1 SGHNT and CDR2 YYREEE (reference sequence). The CDR3 totals 13 residues. Trimming at V came to 7 bases and at J to 1 base, leaving 1 base not matched to a gene. Written as DNA, the CDR3 is TGTGCCAGCCGACTAGCGGGATCCTACGAGCAGTACTTC. Translating gives CASRLAGSYEQYF.

V and J are TRBV19 and TRBJ1-1; 7 bases match TRBD1. The CDR3 sequence is 13 residues long. The V and J ends lost 5 bases and 4 bases, in that order; junction bases with no gene match: 4. Germline values: CDR1 LNHDA, CDR2 SQIVND (reference sequence). The CDR3 nucleotides are TGTGCCAGTAGTTTGACAGGGACCACTGAAGCTTTCTTT. It codes for CASSLTGTTEAFF.

The chain recombines TRBV5-1 with TRBJ1-6; D might be TRBD1 (5 bases). Looked up from germline, CDR1 is SGHRS and CDR2 is YFSETQ. V lost 2 bases and J 5 bases, leaving 14 bases between the germline ends. The CDR3 is 16 amino acids. The CDR3 region has the DNA TGCGCCAGCAGCTTAAACAGGCAGCCTAATAATTCACCCCTCCACTTT. Amino acid sequence: CASSLNRQPNNSPLHF.

The chain uses TRBV9 and TRBJ1-6, with a possible D match to TRBD1 (6 bases). CDR1 and CDR2 (germline): SGDLS, YYNGEE. Between the trimmed V and J ends, which lost 7 bases and 8 bases, there was a span of 19 bases. The CDR3 runs 15 residues. DNA of the CDR3: TGTGCCAGCCGCGGAGGGGCAGGGGATTATTCACCCCTCCACTTT. This translates into CASRGGAGDYSPLHF.

The chain employs TRBV10-1 and TRBJ1-3, with D tentatively TRBD1 (5 bases). The V gene's germline CDR1 is WNHNN and CDR2 SYGVQD (reference sequence). This CDR3 is built from 17 residues. V was clipped by 6 bases and J by 0 bases, with 18 bases between them. CDR3 coding DNA: TGCGCCAGCAGGGGGCCGAGCGTACGCTACTCTGGAAACACCATATATTTT. This sequence encodes CASRGPSVRYSGNTIYF.

The chain combines TRBV18 with TRBJ1-2; D gene uncertain. The CDR3 length is 14 residues. Deletions cut 3 bases from V and 4 bases from J, with 12 bases between. Looked up from germline, CDR1 is KGHSH and CDR2 is LQKENI. CDR3 protein: CASSPSERGYGYTF. As DNA, the CDR3 is TGTGCCAGCTCACCGTCTGAACGGGGCTATGGCTACACCTTC.

This chain uses TRBV5-1 with TRBJ2-7, with unresolved D. This CDR3 spans 14 amino acids. Trimming took 4 bases from V and 0 from J, leaving 11 bases between them. The germline V gene encodes CDR1 SGHRS and CDR2 YFSETQ. CDR3 coding DNA: TGCGCCAGCAGCCCAAAAACACCCTCCTACGAGCAGTACTTC. Amino acid sequence: CASSPKTPSYEQYF. The whole variable domain, filled in from reference TRBV5-1 and TRBJ2-7, reads KAGVTQTPRYLIKTRGQQVTLSCSPISGHRSVSWYQQTPGQGLQFLFEYFSETQRNKGNFPGRFSGRQFSNSRSEMNVSTLELGDSALYLCASSPKTPSYEQYFGPGTRLTVT.

The chain uses TRBV30 and TRBJ1-1, with a possible D match to TRBD1 (6 bases). Germline assignment: CDR1 GTSNPN and CDR2 SVGIG (reference sequence). CDR3 length: 17 residues. Deletions cut 5 bases from V and 0 bases from J, with 22 bases between. The CDR3 DNA is TGTGCCTGGCGCCCGGGGGGGGGCTCGTTCCTGAACACTGAAGCTTTCTTT. Its protein is CAWRPGGGSFLNTEAFF.

The chain uses TRBV7-6 and TRBJ2-2; D is perhaps TRBD1 (6 bases). The V end lost 6 bases, the J end lost 4 bases, and 18 bases lay between the germline ends. CDR1 and CDR2 (germline): SGHVS, FNYEAQ. This CDR3 region has 16 residues. CDR3 coding DNA: TGTGCCAGCAGGTCGGGCTTGGGACATCTCACCGGGGAGCTGTTTTTT. This encodes CASRSGLGHLTGELFF.

This chain joins TRBV30 and TRBJ1-2; maybe TRBD1 (5 bases). CDR3 size: 14 residues. Trimming stripped 3 bases from V and 4 bases from J, with 15 bases between. Germline CDR1 is GTSNPN and CDR2 is SVGIG (reference sequence). This CDR3 reads CAWSRQSQGYGYTF. Written as DNA, the CDR3 is TGTGCCTGGAGCCGACAGTCGCAGGGCTATGGCTACACCTTC.

The chain couples TRBV28 to TRBJ1-5; D gene unclear. Trimming removed 8 bases at V and 5 bases at J, with 16 bases between. This CDR3 spans 14 amino acids. In germline, CDR1 is MDHEN, CDR2 SYDVKM. This CDR3 is CASGNRQVDQPQHF. The CDR3 nucleotides are TGTGCCAGCGGAAATCGACAAGTCGATCAGCCCCAGCATTTT.

On this clone: Within the sample, other DNA sequences also encode this same CDR3. The chain joins TRBV19 to TRBJ2-7, with TRBD1 matching 7 bases. Trimming at V came to 3 bases and at J to 2 bases, leaving 4 bases not matched to a gene. CDR1 LNHDA and CDR2 SQIVND come from the germline V gene (reference sequence). The CDR3 is 14 amino acids. The CDR3, as DNA: TGTGCCAGTAGTATCGGGCAGGGGGCCTACGAGCAGTACTTC. Translating gives CASSIGQGAYEQYF.

V usage is TRBV7-9 and J usage is TRBJ1-6, with D unclear. Per the germline V gene, CDR1 is SEHNR and CDR2 is FQNEAQ (reference sequence). With 4 bases removed from V and 10 bases from J, the gap between germline ends came to 8 bases. This CDR3 region has 12 residues. Here the CDR3 reads CASSSPLSPLHF. CDR3 sequence (DNA): TGTGCCAGCAGCTCACCTCTATCACCCCTCCACTTT.

CDR3 in DNA: TGTGCCAGCCTCCGGGACTCTAGCTACACCTTC. Residues: CASLRDSSYTF. The chain employs TRBV7-9 and TRBJ1-2, with D possibly being TRBD1 (5 bases). Germline CDR1 SEHNR, CDR2 FQNEAQ (reference sequence). V lost 8 bases and J lost 9, with 13 bases in between. The CDR3 runs 11 residues.

The gene calls are TRBV4-1 and TRBJ1-2, with no clear D. In germline, CDR1 is MGHRA, CDR2 YSYEKL. The CDR3 length is 14 residues. Trimming shortened V by 1 base and J by 6 bases, and 12 bases separated the two germline ends. CDR3 protein: CASSQARERNGYTF. For the CDR3, the DNA is TGCGCCAGCAGCCAAGCGAGGGAGAGGAATGGCTACACCTTC.

The chain links TRBV27 to TRBJ2-3; no definite D call. V was clipped by 1 base and J by 3 bases, with 5 bases between them. CDR3 length: 13 amino acids. The germline gives CDR1 MNHEY, CDR2 SMNVEV (reference sequence). CDR3 amino acids: CASSLFPTDTQYF. CDR3 in DNA: TGTGCCAGCAGTTTATTTCCTACAGATACGCAGTATTTT.

The chain carries TRBV9 and TRBJ2-5; TRBD1 matches 7 bases. The V and J ends lost 4 bases and 4 bases, in that order; junction bases with no gene match: 7. The CDR3 length is 14 residues. Germline V gene data show CDR1 as SGDLS and CDR2 as YYNGEE. Here the CDR3 reads CASSYGDSRETQYF. The DNA of the CDR3 is TGTGCCAGCAGCTACGGGGACAGCCGAGAGACCCAGTACTTC. Full variable domain (remainder filled in from reference TRBV9 and TRBJ2-5): DSGVTQTPKHLITATGQRVTLRCSPRSGDLSVYWYQQSLDQGLQFLIQYYNGEERAKGNILERFSAQQFPDLHSELNLSSLELGDSALYFCASSYGDSRETQYFGPGTRLLVL.

CDR3 nucleotide sequence: TGTGCCAGCAGCTATACAGGGTTCGCTGAAGCTTTCTTT. Translating it yields CASSYTGFAEAFF. The chain uses TRBV7-9 and TRBJ1-1; TRBD1 is a possible D gene (6 bases). V was shortened by 4 bases and J by 6 bases, with 12 bases between the two germline ends. Looked up from germline, CDR1 is SEHNR and CDR2 is FQNEAQ (reference sequence). This CDR3 has 13 amino acids. Supplemented by reference TRBV7-9 and TRBJ1-1, the full variable domain reads DTGVSQNPRHKITKRGQNVTFRCDPISEHNRLYWYRQTLGQGPEFLTYFQNEAQLEKSRLLSDRFSAERPKGSFSTLEIQRTEQGDSAMYLCASSYTGFAEAFFGQGTRLTVV.